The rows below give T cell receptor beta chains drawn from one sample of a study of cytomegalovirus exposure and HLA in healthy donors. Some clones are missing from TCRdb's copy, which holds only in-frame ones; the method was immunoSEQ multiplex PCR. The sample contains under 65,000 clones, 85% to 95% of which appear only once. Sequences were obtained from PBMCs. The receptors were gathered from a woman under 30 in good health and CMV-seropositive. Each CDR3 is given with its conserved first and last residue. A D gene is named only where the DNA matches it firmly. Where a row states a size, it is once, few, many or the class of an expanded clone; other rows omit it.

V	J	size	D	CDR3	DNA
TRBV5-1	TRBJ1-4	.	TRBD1	CASSSGDREHEKLFF	TGCGCCAGCAGCTCCGGGGACAGGGAGCATGAAAAACTGTTTTTT
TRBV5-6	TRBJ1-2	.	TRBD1	CASSPDRGKGYTF	TGTGCCAGCAGCCCAGACAGGGGTAAGGGCTACACCTTC
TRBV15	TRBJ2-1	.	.	CATSRGHGQFF	TGTGCCACCAGCAGAGGACATGGGCAGTTCTTC
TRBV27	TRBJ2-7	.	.	CASSPPGVLMEQYF	TGTGCCAGCTCTCCCCCGGGGGTACTCATGGAGCAGTACTTC
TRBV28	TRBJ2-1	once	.	CASSLLVRARVNEQFF	TGTGCCAGCAGTTTATTGGTTAGGGCCAGGGTGAATGAGCAGTTCTTC
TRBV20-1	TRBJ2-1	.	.	CSADSYNEQFF	TGCAGTGCTGACAGCTACAATGAGCAGTTCTTC
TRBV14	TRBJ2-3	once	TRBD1	CASSQDPGQGVEDTQYF	TGTGCCAGCAGCCAAGACCCCGGACAGGGGGTCGAGGATACGCAGTATTTT
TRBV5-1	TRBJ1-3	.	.	CASSPDGGNTIYF	TGCGCCAGCAGCCCCGACGGGGGAAACACCATATATTTT
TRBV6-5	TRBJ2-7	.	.	CATPTGSAYEQYF	TGTGCCACTCCCACAGGTTCAGCCTACGAGCAGTACTTC
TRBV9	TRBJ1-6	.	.	CASSVEPSRGSPLHF	TGTGCCAGCAGCGTAGAACCCTCACGGGGGTCACCCCTCCACTTT
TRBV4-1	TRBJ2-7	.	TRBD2	CASSQAASGRAFTYEQYF	TGCGCCAGCAGCCAAGCCGCTAGCGGGAGGGCCTTTACCTACGAGCAGTACTTC
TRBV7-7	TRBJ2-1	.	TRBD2	CASSGGLAGVNEQFF	TGTGCCAGCAGCGGGGGACTAGCGGGAGTCAATGAGCAGTTCTTC
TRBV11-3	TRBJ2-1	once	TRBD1	CASSFSGQGSGLNNEQFF	TGTGCCAGCAGCTTCTCGGGACAGGGAAGCGGACTGAACAATGAGCAGTTCTTC
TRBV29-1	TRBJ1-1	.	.	CSVDTGSMNTEAFF	TGCAGCGTTGACACGGGTAGTATGAACACTGAAGCTTTCTTT
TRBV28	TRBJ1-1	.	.	CAIQVGLMNTEAFF	TGTGCCATCCAGGTGGGGCTGATGAACACTGAAGCTTTCTTT
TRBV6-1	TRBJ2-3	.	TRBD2	CASSEVGLAGEVYF	TGTGCCAGCAGTGAAGTTGGACTAGCGGGAGAGGTGTATTTT
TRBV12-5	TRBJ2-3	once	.	CASGLSGPKADTQYF	TGTGCTAGTGGTTTGTCAGGTCCGAAGGCAGATACGCAGTATTTT